The 29 T cell receptor beta chains presented below share a single source sample, sequenced in a study of blood T cell repertoires in COVID-19 (dated by TCRdb to between 2020 and 2021). The library relied on the immunoSEQ multiplex PCR assay. TCRdb retrieved this table from immuneACCESS and kept in-frame rearrangements only. Not all clones are present; in checked studies, unresolved V genes account for under half, and no reason is known for the remainder. The sample has 150,000 to 200,000 clones on record, 80% to 85% of them singletons. The ten top clones hold about 14% of the sample. Specimen: peripheral blood. The receptor set was obtained from a woman in her seventies with COVID-19, enrolled during active disease.

The chain recombines TRBV23-1 with TRBJ2-3; the D is unclear. TRBV23-1 is labeled an ORF, and its function is uncertain. V lost 4 bases, J lost 6 bases, and 8 bases lay in between. CDR3 length: 12 residues. CDR3 in amino acids: CASSPPGDTQYF. In DNA form, the CDR3 reads TGCGCCAGCAGTCCCCCCGGGGATACGCAGTATTTT.

The genes are TRBV2 and TRBJ1-6; 7 bases fit TRBD1. The CDR3 has 14 residues. CDR1 and CDR2 from the germline V gene are SNHLY and FYNNEI. V was clipped by 7 bases and J by 6 bases; unmatched bases: 6. CDR3 DNA: TGTGCCAGCAACAGACAGGGAGTTAATTCACCCCTCCACTTT. Amino acid sequence: CASNRQGVNSPLHF.

This clone was picked up one time. The chain links TRBV3-1 (or the pseudogene TRBV3-2) to TRBJ2-7, with 13 bases matching TRBD2. J was trimmed by 4 bases and V by 4 bases; bases with no gene match: 13. CDR1 LGHDT and CDR2 YNNKEL come from the germline V gene (reference sequence). CDR3 size: 18 residues. DNA of the CDR3: TGTGCCAGCAGCCCTTCACCGGGACTAGCGGGAAGATTGTACGAGCAGTACTTC. Protein sequence: CASSPSPGLAGRLYEQYF.

The genes are TRBV6-5 and TRBJ2-5; 7 bases line up with TRBD2. Per germline, CDR1 MNHEY and CDR2 SVGAGI. This CDR3 spans 12 amino acids. After removal of 11 bases from V and 1 base from J, the junction contained 4 bases not matched to a gene. CDR3 sequence reads: CAAGVRQETQYF. CDR3 coding DNA: TGTGCCGCGGGGGTCCGCCAAGAGACCCAGTACTTC.

The chain uses TRBV29-1 and TRBJ2-2; D is possibly TRBD1 (5 bases). The CDR3 totals 11 residues. CDR1 is SQVTM and CDR2 is ANQGSEA in the germline V gene. Trimming pared 6 bases from V and 4 bases from J, leaving 6 bases between. DNA of the CDR3: TGCAGCGTCCAGGGCACCGGGGAGCTGTTTTTT. Amino acids: CSVQGTGELFF.

V is TRBV12-5 and J is TRBJ2-1; tentatively, D is TRBD2 (6 bases). Per the germline V gene, CDR1 is LGHNT and CDR2 is FRNRAP. The CDR3 has 15 amino acids. Trimming stripped 7 bases from V and 0 bases from J, with 13 bases between. CDR3 amino acids: CASAPGVSSYNEQFF. CDR3 sequence (DNA): TGTGCTAGTGCTCCGGGGGTTAGCTCCTACAATGAGCAGTTCTTC.

The chain links TRBV5-1 to TRBJ1-3, with D possibly TRBD1 on 5 matching bases. There are 15 residues in the CDR3. V shed 0 bases and J shed 2 bases, with 9 bases lying between them. Germline CDR1 and CDR2: SGHRS and YFSETQ. The CDR3 spells CASSLGQRTGNTIYF. The CDR3 DNA reads TGCGCCAGCAGCTTGGGACAGCGCACTGGAAACACCATATATTTT. Full variable domain (outside the CDR3, taken from reference TRBV5-1 and TRBJ1-3): KAGVTQTPRYLIKTRGQQVTLSCSPISGHRSVSWYQQTPGQGLQFLFEYFSETQRNKGNFPGRFSGRQFSNSRSEMNVSTLELGDSALYLCASSLGQRTGNTIYFGEGSWLTVV.

CDR3 DNA sequence: TGTGCCAGCGCGAGGACCGGACGAGCGGACACTGAAGCTTTCTTT. Its translation is CASARTGRADTEAFF. The chain carries TRBV6-5 and TRBJ1-1; no clear D. V lost 8 bases to trimming and J lost 3 bases, with 19 bases between them. The CDR3 is 15 residues long. Germline values: CDR1 MNHEY, CDR2 SVGAGI.

The chain is built from TRBV6-5 and TRBJ1-2, with D hard to call. The CDR3 extends over 12 amino acids. V lost 6 bases and J lost 1, with 6 bases in between. Per the germline V gene, CDR1 is MNHEY and CDR2 is SVGAGI. The CDR3 DNA sequence: TGTGCCAGCAGAGAGATTAACTATGGCTACACCTTC. It yields the protein CASREINYGYTF.

This chain joins TRBV6-2 or TRBV6-3 and TRBJ2-1; tentative D call: TRBD2 (6 bases). Per the germline V gene, CDR1 is MNHEY and CDR2 is SVGEGT. V lost 4 bases and J lost 9, with 16 bases in between. This CDR3 comprises 14 residues. The CDR3 is CASSSGGLALEQFF. The CDR3 nucleotides are TGTGCCAGCAGTTCCGGAGGGCTAGCTCTTGAGCAGTTCTTC.

This chain links TRBV28 with TRBJ2-7; 7 bases agree with TRBD2. V gave up 5 bases and J gave up 8 bases; unmatched junction bases: 15. Germline V gene data show CDR1 as MDHEN and CDR2 as SYDVKM. The CDR3 spans 15 residues. The CDR3 DNA sequence: TGTGCCAGCAGTCTAGCGGCATTCCCCTGGTGGCAGCAGTACGTC. Translated: CASSLAAFPWWQQYV.

This chain uses TRBV5-6 with TRBJ1-6, with 8 nucleotides matching TRBD1. CDR1 is SGHDT, CDR2 YYEEEE, per germline. This CDR3 comprises 17 residues. V shed 4 bases and J 3 bases; nucleotides not matched to a gene: 9. CDR3 loop: CASSLRTGGSYNSPLHF. Here the CDR3 DNA reads TGTGCCAGCAGCCTGAGAACAGGGGGGAGCTATAATTCACCCCTCCACTTT.

The chain joins TRBV7-3 to TRBJ2-1; possible D gene TRBD2, 6 bases. V lost 2 bases, J lost 4 bases, and 12 bases lay in between. Germline V gene lookup returns CDR1 SGHTA and CDR2 FQGTGA. The CDR3 runs to 15 residues. The CDR3 reads CASSLGRGIYNEQFF. CDR3 coding DNA: TGTGCCAGCAGCTTAGGGCGGGGCATATACAATGAGCAGTTCTTC.

This clone was detected only a few times. This chain connects TRBV7-9 to TRBJ1-4; tentative D call: TRBD1 (6 bases). V was clipped by 5 bases and J by 8 bases, with 18 bases between them. Germline V CDR1 and CDR2: SEHNR, FQNEAQ (reference sequence). This CDR3 is 15 amino acids long. The CDR3 nucleotides are TGTGCCAGCAGCCTCCAGACAGGACTTGGAGAAAAACTGTTTTTT. This gives the protein CASSLQTGLGEKLFF. The variable domain in full, with the rest retrieved from reference TRBV7-9 and TRBJ1-4, is DTGVSQNPRHKITKRGQNVTFRCDPISEHNRLYWYRQTLGQGPEFLTYFQNEAQLEKSRLLSDRFSAERPKGSFSTLEIQRTEQGDSAMYLCASSLQTGLGEKLFFGSGTQLSVL.

The chain uses TRBV7-9 and TRBJ1-1; 7 bases agree with TRBD1. CDR1 SEHNR and CDR2 FQNEAQ come from the germline V gene (reference sequence). V was clipped by 1 base and J by 8 bases; unmatched bases: 7. CDR3 length equals 14 residues. CDR3 loop: CASSLVQGGTEAFF. CDR3 bases: TGTGCCAGCAGCTTAGTGCAGGGGGGCACAGAAGCTTTCTTT.

This clone is a singleton in its sample. The chain links TRBV6-5 to TRBJ2-2; no definite D call. Germline-derived CDR1 and CDR2 are MNHEY and SVGAGI. CDR3 size: 13 residues. V gave up 5 bases and J gave up 2 bases, with 6 bases separating them. CDR3 DNA: TGTGCCAGCAGTACGAGCAACACCGGGGAGCTGTTTTTT. Translation gives CASSTSNTGELFF.

A few counts support this clone. The V gene is TRBV11-2, the J gene TRBJ1-5; no firm D call. V was shortened by 3 bases and J by 2 bases, with 5 bases between the two germline ends. Germline CDR1 SGHAT, CDR2 FQNNGV. This CDR3 has 13 residues. The CDR3, as DNA: TGTGCCAGCAGCTTCAGCGGCAATCAGCCCCAGCATTTT. It specifies CASSFSGNQPQHF.

The V call is TRBV7-2, the J call TRBJ1-6, with TRBD1 matching 7 bases. This CDR3 comprises 12 residues. Trimming at V came to 11 bases and at J to 8 bases, leaving 6 bases not matched to a gene. The germline CDR1 and CDR2 sequences are SGHTA and FQGNSA. The CDR3 sequence: CAGGTDYSPLHF. CDR3 coding DNA: TGTGCCGGCGGGACAGATTATTCACCCCTCCACTTT.

The V call is TRBV19, the J call TRBJ2-5; 8 bases fit TRBD1. V lost 3 bases to trimming and J lost 0 bases; unmatched junction nucleotides: 6. Germline CDR1 is LNHDA and CDR2 is SQIVND (reference sequence). The CDR3 totals 16 residues. The CDR3 loop is CASSIGTGPYQETQYF. The DNA for the CDR3 is TGTGCCAGTAGTATTGGGACAGGTCCGTACCAAGAGACCCAGTACTTC.

The chain has TRBV27 and TRBJ2-2, with 9 bases aligning to TRBD1. This CDR3 has 19 residues. J was trimmed by 5 bases and V by 3 bases; bases with no gene match: 16. In germline, CDR1 is MNHEY, CDR2 SMNVEV (reference sequence). CDR3 region: CASSFGSPGQGRNTGELFF. CDR3 sequence (DNA): TGTGCCAGCAGTTTTGGTAGTCCGGGACAGGGACGAAATACCGGGGAGCTGTTTTTT.

This chain links TRBV7-8 with TRBJ2-1, with 7 positions matching TRBD1. The CDR3 is made up of 16 amino acids. V shed 7 bases, J shed 0 bases, and the junction held 9 bases outside the gene matches. Per the germline V gene, CDR1 is SGHVS and CDR2 is FQNEAQ. CDR3 residues: CASTSLEGASYNEQFF. CDR3 DNA: TGTGCCAGCACCTCGCTCGAGGGGGCCTCCTACAATGAGCAGTTCTTC.

CDR3 loop: CASSYRTGGGTDTQYF. Written as DNA, the CDR3 is TGTGCCAGCAGTTACCGGACAGGGGGCGGCACAGATACGCAGTATTTT. The chain uses TRBV6-5 and TRBJ2-3; the match to TRBD1 covers 11 bases. The CDR3 length is 16 residues. With 2 bases clipped from V and 1 base from J, the junction kept 2 bases outside the gene matches. Germline lookup yields CDR1 MNHEY and CDR2 SVGAGI.

About this clone itself: This sample also contains other DNA sequences that code for the same CDR3. The rearrangement links TRBV5-1 to TRBJ2-5; D uncertain. Germline lookup yields CDR1 SGHRS and CDR2 YFSETQ. The CDR3 is 12 residues long. The V end was cut by 0 bases, the J end by 3 bases, with 3 bases between. CDR3 in amino acids: CASSLAEETQYF. CDR3 in DNA: TGCGCCAGCAGCTTGGCAGAAGAGACCCAGTACTTC. Variable domain in full (rest from reference TRBV5-1 and TRBJ2-5): KAGVTQTPRYLIKTRGQQVTLSCSPISGHRSVSWYQQTPGQGLQFLFEYFSETQRNKGNFPGRFSGRQFSNSRSEMNVSTLELGDSALYLCASSLAEETQYFGPGTRLLVL.

V and J are TRBV30 and TRBJ2-3; 12 positions agree with TRBD2. J gave up 6 bases and V 2 bases, and 9 bases lay outside the gene matches. In germline, CDR1 is GTSNPN, CDR2 SVGIG (reference sequence). This CDR3 region has 16 residues. In DNA form, the CDR3 reads TGTGCCTGGAGTCCTCGACTAGCGGGAGCCGGTGATACGCAGTATTTT. It yields the protein CAWSPRLAGAGDTQYF.

This clone has a handful of counts. The V call is TRBV9, the J call TRBJ2-2; TRBD1 agrees at 7 bases. V was pared by 3 bases and J by 4 bases, with 3 bases of the junction left unmatched. The CDR3 runs to 14 residues. CDR1 SGDLS and CDR2 YYNGEE come from the germline V gene. CDR3 residues: CASSGGQTTGELFF. As DNA, the CDR3 is TGTGCCAGCAGCGGGGGACAGACCACCGGGGAGCTGTTTTTT.

The CDR3 bases are TGCGCCAGCAGTGCCGCCCGACTAGCGGGGGGATACAATGAGCAGTTCTTC. Its protein is CASSAARLAGGYNEQFF. The V and J genes are TRBV10-1 and TRBJ2-1; TRBD2 agrees at 13 bases. The V and J ends lost 4 bases and 4 bases, in that order; junction bases with no gene match: 7. Germline CDR1 WNHNN, CDR2 SYGVQD (reference sequence). CDR3 size: 17 residues.

The chain recombines TRBV15 with TRBJ1-2, with 7 bases lining up with TRBD1. This CDR3 has 16 residues. After removal of 1 base from V and 2 bases from J, the junction contained 7 bases not matched to a gene. Looked up from germline, CDR1 is LNHNV and CDR2 is YYDKDF (reference sequence). CDR3 amino acids: CATSRATLTGNYGYTF. As DNA, the CDR3 is TGTGCCACCAGCAGAGCTACACTGACAGGGAACTATGGCTACACCTTC.

Turning to this clone: Other DNA sequences of this sample code for an identical CDR3. The V and J genes are TRBV5-4 and TRBJ2-5; maybe TRBD2 (5 bases). The germline CDR1 and CDR2 sequences are SGHNT and YYREEE (reference sequence). The CDR3 is made up of 12 amino acids. Between the trimmed V and J ends, which lost 4 bases and 3 bases, there was a span of 7 bases. The CDR3 nucleotides are TGTGCCAGCAGCCTACTAGAAGAGACCCAGTACTTC. This encodes CASSLLEETQYF.

The CDR3 loop reads CASSLRDSLYNEQFF. For the CDR3, the DNA is TGTGCCAGCAGCCTCCGGGACAGCCTCTACAATGAGCAGTTCTTC. The chain links TRBV11-2 to TRBJ2-1; TRBD1 matches 7 bases. Trimming took 5 bases from V and 3 from J; bases not matched to a gene: 7. Germline assignment: CDR1 SGHAT and CDR2 FQNNGV. The CDR3 spans 15 residues.